This T cell receptor (beta chain) derives from a study of cytomegalovirus exposure and HLA in healthy donors. Study conclusions and caveats: A prior analysis recorded that most TCR beta V segments were productive about 87% or about 30% of the time. Cytomegalovirus status, reportedly, was diagnosed with high specificity and sensitivity by the classifier.

The PCR was carried out with 60 Vbeta primers and 13 Jbeta primers. Measured with immunoSEQ multiplex PCR; TCRdb has only the in-frame clones, and not every one. The data show 100,000 to 150,000 clones, roughly 17% seen once. This clone was recorded a few times. Antigen: not known. The CDR3 totals 17 residues. Between the trimmed V and J ends, which lost 7 bases and 0 bases, there was a span of 20 bases. The germline gives CDR1 MNHEY, CDR2 SMNVEV (reference sequence). Sequencing input: PBMCs. The chain couples TRBV27 to TRBJ2-3; D possibly corresponds to TRBD1 (6 bases). The sequence was collected from a female donor in good health and CMV-seropositive. The CDR3 bases are TGTGCCAGCATCCCTGTCGACGGGACACCTAGCACAGATACGCAGTATTTT. This encodes CASIPVDGTPSTDTQYF.